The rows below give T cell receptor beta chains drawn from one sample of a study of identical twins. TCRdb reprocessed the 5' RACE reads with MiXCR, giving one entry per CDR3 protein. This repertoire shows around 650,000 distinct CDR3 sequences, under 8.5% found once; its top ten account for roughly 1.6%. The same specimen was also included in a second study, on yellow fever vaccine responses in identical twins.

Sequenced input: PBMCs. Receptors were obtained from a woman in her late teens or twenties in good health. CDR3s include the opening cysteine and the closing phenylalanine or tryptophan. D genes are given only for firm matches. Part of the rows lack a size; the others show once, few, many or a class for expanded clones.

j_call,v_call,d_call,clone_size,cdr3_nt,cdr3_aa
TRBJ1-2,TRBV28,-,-,TGTGCCAGCAGTTTAAACCAGAAGTATGGCTACACCTTC,CASSLNQKYGYTF
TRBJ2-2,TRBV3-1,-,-,TGTGCCAGCAGAAGTCGCGGGGTCTACACCGGGGAGCTGTTTTTT,CASRSRGVYTGELFF
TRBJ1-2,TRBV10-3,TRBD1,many,TGTGCCATCAGTGAGTGGAGGGGGCTCGGCTACACCTTC,CAISEWRGLGYTF
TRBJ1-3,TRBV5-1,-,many,TGCGCCAGCAGTCTTGACAGCTCTGGAAACACCATATATTTT,CASSLDSSGNTIYF
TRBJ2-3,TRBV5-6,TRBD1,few,TGTGCCAGCAGCTCTGACAGGGGGCGAGTTAGGACAGATACGCAGTATTTT,CASSSDRGRVRTDTQYF
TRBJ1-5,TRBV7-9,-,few,TGTGCCAGCAGCGTGACGCAAAATCAGCCCCAGCATTTT,CASSVTQNQPQHF
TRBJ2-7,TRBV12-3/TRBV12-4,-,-,TGTGCCAGCAGAGAATCGGTGGAGCAGTACTTC,CASRESVEQYF
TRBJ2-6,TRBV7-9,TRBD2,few,TGTGCCAGCAGCTTAGCCGGGGGGGTTGGGGCCAACGTCCTGACTTTC,CASSLAGGVGANVLTF
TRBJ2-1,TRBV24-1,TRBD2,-,TGTGCCACCTCCCCGGGACTAGCGGAGCAGTTCTTC,CATSPGLAEQFF
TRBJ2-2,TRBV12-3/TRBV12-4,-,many,TGTGCCAGCAGTTTCTTAATGACAGGCCCTAACACCGGGGAGCTGTTTTTT,CASSFLMTGPNTGELFF
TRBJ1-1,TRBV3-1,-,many,TGTGCCAGCAGCCAAGCGACCCTACCCACTGAAGCTTTCTTT,CASSQATLPTEAFF
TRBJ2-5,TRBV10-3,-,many,TGTGCCATCAGCCCTGGGGCAGAGACCCAGTACTTC,CAISPGAETQYF
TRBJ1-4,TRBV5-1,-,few,TGCGCCAGCAGCTTGGCCGCCAGGGAGAATGAAAAACTGTTTTTT,CASSLAARENEKLFF
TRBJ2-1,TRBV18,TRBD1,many,TGTGCCAGCTCACCGGGACAGGGGCTTTACAATGAGCAGTTCTTC,CASSPGQGLYNEQFF
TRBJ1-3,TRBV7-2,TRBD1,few,TGTGCCAGCAGCCAAGGACAGGCTGGAAACACCATATATTTT,CASSQGQAGNTIYF
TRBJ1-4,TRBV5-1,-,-,TGCGCCAGCAGCTTGGACCCCCCGGGTTCGGGGAATGAAAAACTGTTTTTT,CASSLDPPGSGNEKLFF
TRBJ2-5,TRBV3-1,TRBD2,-,TGTGCCAGCAGCCAAGCTAGCGGGGAAGGGGAGACCCAGTACTTC,CASSQASGEGETQYF
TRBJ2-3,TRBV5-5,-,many,TGTGCCAGCCTCTTGGCGGGGCCCGGGGATACGCAGTATTTT,CASLLAGPGDTQYF
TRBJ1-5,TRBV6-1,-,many,TGTGCCAGCAGTGCAACATCGAGCAATCAGCCCCAGCATTTT,CASSATSSNQPQHF
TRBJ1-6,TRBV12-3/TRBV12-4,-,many,TGTGCCAGCAGTCTAGCAGGGGATTCACCCCTCCACTTT,CASSLAGDSPLHF
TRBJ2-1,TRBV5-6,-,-,TGTGCCAGCAGCCTTTGGGTCAATGAGCAGTTCTTC,CASSLWVNEQFF
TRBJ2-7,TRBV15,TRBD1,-,TGTGCCACCAGCAGAGGTGCCGGGACAGGGGAGGGCGAGCAGTACTTC,CATSRGAGTGEGEQYF
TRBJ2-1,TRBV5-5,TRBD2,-,TGTGCCAGCAGCTCCCATCTAGCGGGCTACAATGAGCAGTTCTTC,CASSSHLAGYNEQFF
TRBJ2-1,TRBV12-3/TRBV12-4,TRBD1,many,TGTGCCAGCAGTTTATCACGACAGGGGGATAACAATGAGCAGTTCTTC,CASSLSRQGDNNEQFF
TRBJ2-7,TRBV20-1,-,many,TGCAGTGCCGCTGGGTCAAGCTCCTACGAGCAGTACTTC,CSAAGSSSYEQYF
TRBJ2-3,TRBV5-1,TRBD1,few,TGCGCCAGCAGCTTGGCACCACAGGGGGCGCCCCCAGATACGCAGTATTTT,CASSLAPQGAPPDTQYF
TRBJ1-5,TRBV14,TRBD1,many,TGTGCCAGCAGCCAAGAGGACAGGGACACTCAGCCCCAGCATTTT,CASSQEDRDTQPQHF
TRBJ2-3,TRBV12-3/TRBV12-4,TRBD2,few,TGTGCCAGCAGTTTAGCCTTACTACTAGCGGGAGGACGAGGGGATACGCAGTATTTT,CASSLALLLAGGRGDTQYF
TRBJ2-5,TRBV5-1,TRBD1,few,TGCGCCAGCAGCTTGCGTACAGGGGCAGAGACCCAGTACTTC,CASSLRTGAETQYF
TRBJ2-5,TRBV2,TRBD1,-,TGTGCCTGCTGTTTATCGAGAGGGACAGGGTGGGGACAAGAGACCCAGTACTTC,CACCLSRGTGWGQETQYF
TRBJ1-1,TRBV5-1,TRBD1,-,TGCGCCAGCAGCTTGGCTGGCGGGACAGGGGTGGGTGTTGGGGTGAACACTGAAGCTTTCTTT,CASSLAGGTGVGVGVNTEAFF
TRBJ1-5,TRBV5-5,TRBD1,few,TGTGCCAGCAGCCCATCGGACAGGGTGAATCAGCCCCAGCATTTT,CASSPSDRVNQPQHF
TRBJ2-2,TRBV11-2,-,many,TGTGCCAGCAGCTTGGCCGGGACAAAGGCTACGACCGGGGAGCTGTTTTTT,CASSLAGTKATTGELFF
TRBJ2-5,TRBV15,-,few,TGTGCCACCAGCCTCGGCCAAGAGACCCAGTACTTC,CATSLGQETQYF
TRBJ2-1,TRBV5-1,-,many,TGCGCCAGCAGCTTGGAAGGGGGTCTCGGGGACAATGAGCAGTTCTTC,CASSLEGGLGDNEQFF
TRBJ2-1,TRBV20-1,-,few,TGCAGTGCTAGAGAGTTGACCAATGAGCAGTTCTTC,CSARELTNEQFF
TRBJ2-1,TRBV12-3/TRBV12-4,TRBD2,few,TGTGCCAGCACCCCCTCGGCGGGACTAGCGAACGGAGGGCCCTACAATGAGCAGTTCTTC,CASTPSAGLANGGPYNEQFF
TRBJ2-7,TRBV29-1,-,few,TGCAGCGTCTTGACAGAGAGGTCCTACGAGCAGTACTTC,CSVLTERSYEQYF
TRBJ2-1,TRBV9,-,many,TGTGCCAGCAGCGTAGCGGGACCAGCCTACAATGAGCAGTTCTTC,CASSVAGPAYNEQFF
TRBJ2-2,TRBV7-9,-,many,TGTGCCAGCAGCCCAGGGGACGGTAACACCGGGGAGCTGTTTTTT,CASSPGDGNTGELFF
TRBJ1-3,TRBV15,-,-,TGTGCCACCAGCATAGGACAGCCCTCTGGAAACACCATATATTTT,CATSIGQPSGNTIYF
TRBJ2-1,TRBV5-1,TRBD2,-,TGCGCCAGCAGCTTCACTAGCGGGAGGGCCGGCGATGAGCAGTTCTTC,CASSFTSGRAGDEQFF
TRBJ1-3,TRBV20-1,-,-,TGCAGTGCTGTCAGACAGAACCTCTCTGGAAACACCATATATTTT,CSAVRQNLSGNTIYF
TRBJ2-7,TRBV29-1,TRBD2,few,TGCAGCGTTCTTTCCCCTAGCGGGAGCCGTCCGGAGCAGTACTTC,CSVLSPSGSRPEQYF
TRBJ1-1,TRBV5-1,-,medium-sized,TGCGCCAGCAGCCAGACAGAAGATGAACCGGGTGAAGCTTTCTTT,CASSQTEDEPGEAFF
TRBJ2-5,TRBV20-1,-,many,TGCAGTGCAAGCAAGGGGCGAGAGACCCAGTACTTC,CSASKGRETQYF
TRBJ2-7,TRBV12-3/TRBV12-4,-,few,TGTGCCAGCAGTTTAAGTAGGGGCGAGCAGTACTTC,CASSLSRGEQYF
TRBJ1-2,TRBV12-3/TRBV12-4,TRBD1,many,TGTGCCAGCAGTCCCGGGACAGCAGTTAACTATGGCTACACCTTC,CASSPGTAVNYGYTF
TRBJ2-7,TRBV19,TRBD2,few,TGTGCCAGTAGCCGGGCTAGCGGGACCTACGAGCAGTACTTC,CASSRASGTYEQYF
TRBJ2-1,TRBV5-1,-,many,TGCGCCAGCAGCTTGGCAGGACAGTATGAGCAGTTCTTC,CASSLAGQYEQFF
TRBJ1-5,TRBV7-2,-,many,TGTGCCAGCAGCCTTATCTCTGGGAGTTATAGCAATCAGCCCCAGCATTTT,CASSLISGSYSNQPQHF
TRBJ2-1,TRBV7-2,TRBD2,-,TGTGCCAGCAGCTTAGTCGGGGGGTCTGATCGTGAGCAGTTCTTC,CASSLVGGSDREQFF
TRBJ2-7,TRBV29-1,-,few,TGCAGCGTTGAAGACGACGCGGGATTCGCCTACGAGCAGTACTTC,CSVEDDAGFAYEQYF